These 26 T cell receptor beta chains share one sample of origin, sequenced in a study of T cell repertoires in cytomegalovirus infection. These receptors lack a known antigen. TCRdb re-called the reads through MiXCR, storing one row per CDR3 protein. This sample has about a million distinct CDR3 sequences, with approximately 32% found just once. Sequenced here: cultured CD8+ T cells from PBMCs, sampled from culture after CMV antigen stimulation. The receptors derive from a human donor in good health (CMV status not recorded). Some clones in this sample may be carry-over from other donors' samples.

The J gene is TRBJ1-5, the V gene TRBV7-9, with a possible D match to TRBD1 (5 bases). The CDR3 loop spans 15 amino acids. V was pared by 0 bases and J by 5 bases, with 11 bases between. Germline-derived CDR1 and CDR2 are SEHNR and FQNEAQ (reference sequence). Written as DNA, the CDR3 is TGTGCCAGCAGCTTAGCGGGAGGGGTGGATCAGCCCCAGCATTTT. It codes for CASSLAGGVDQPQHF. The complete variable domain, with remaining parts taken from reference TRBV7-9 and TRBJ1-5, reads DTGVSQNPRHKITKRGQNVTFRCDPISEHNRLYWYRQTLGQGPEFLTYFQNEAQLEKSRLLSDRFSAERPKGSFSTLEIQRTEQGDSAMYLCASSLAGGVDQPQHFGDGTRLSIL.

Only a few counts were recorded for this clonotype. CDR3 sequence reads: CASSGGGGYQETQYF. The CDR3 DNA sequence: TGTGCCAGCAGCGGAGGGGGGGGGTACCAAGAGACCCAGTACTTC. The chain is built from TRBV7-2 and TRBJ2-5; D might be TRBD2 (7 bases). CDR1 and CDR2 (germline): SGHTA, FQGNSA. The CDR3 loop spans 15 amino acids. Trimming cost V 5 bases and J 0 bases, with 13 bases left between them.

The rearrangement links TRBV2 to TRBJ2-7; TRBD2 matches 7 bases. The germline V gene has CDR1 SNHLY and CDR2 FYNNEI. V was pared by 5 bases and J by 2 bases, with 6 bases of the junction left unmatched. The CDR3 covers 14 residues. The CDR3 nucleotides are TGTGCCAGCAGTAGTAGCGGGCCCGCCTACGAGCAGTACTTC. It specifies CASSSSGPAYEQYF. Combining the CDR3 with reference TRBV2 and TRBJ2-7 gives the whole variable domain EPEVTQTPSHQVTQMGQEVILRCVPISNHLYFYWYRQILGQKVEFLVSFYNNEISEKSEIFDDQFSVERPDGSNFTLKIRSTKLEDSAMYFCASSSSGPAYEQYFGPGTRLTVT.

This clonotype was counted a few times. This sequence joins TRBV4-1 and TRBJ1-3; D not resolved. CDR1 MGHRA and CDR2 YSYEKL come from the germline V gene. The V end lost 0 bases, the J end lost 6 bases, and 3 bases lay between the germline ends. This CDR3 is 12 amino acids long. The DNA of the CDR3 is TGCGCCAGCAGCCAAGATTTAAACACCATATATTTT. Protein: CASSQDLNTIYF.

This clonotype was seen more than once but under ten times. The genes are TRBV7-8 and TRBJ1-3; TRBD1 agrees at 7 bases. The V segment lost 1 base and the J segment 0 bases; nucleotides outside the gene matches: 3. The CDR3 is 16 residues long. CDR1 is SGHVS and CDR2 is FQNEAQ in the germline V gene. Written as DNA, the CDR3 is TGTGCCAGCAGCTTAGTTGGGACAGTCTCTGGAAACACCATATATTTT. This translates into CASSLVGTVSGNTIYF.

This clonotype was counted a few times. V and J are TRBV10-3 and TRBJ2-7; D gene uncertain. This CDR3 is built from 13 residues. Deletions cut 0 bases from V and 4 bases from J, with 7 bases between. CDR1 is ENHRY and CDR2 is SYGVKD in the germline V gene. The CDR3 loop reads CAISESGYYEQYV. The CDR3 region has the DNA TGTGCCATCAGTGAGTCAGGGTATTACGAGCAGTACGTC.

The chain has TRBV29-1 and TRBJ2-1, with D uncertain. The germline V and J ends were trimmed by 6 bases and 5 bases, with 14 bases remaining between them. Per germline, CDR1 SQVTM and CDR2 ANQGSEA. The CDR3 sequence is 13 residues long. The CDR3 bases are TGCAGCGTGTGGGTTATCGGAGACAATGAGCAGTTCTTC. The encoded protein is CSVWVIGDNEQFF.

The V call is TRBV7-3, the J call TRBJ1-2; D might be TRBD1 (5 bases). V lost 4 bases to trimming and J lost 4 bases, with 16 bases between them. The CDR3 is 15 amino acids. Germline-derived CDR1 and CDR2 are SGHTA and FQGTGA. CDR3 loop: CASSSDSFRLYGYTF. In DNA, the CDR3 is TGTGCCAGCAGCTCTGACAGTTTTCGTCTCTATGGCTACACCTTC.

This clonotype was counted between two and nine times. CDR3 sequence reads: CASSLALAAGTEAFF. CDR3 DNA sequence: TGTGCCAGCAGCTTAGCATTGGCGGCGGGCACTGAAGCTTTCTTT. V usage is TRBV7-8 and J usage is TRBJ1-1; D is unresolved. The CDR3 runs 15 residues. CDR1 and CDR2 (germline): SGHVS, FQNEAQ. Trimming removed 0 bases at V and 4 bases at J, with 12 bases between.

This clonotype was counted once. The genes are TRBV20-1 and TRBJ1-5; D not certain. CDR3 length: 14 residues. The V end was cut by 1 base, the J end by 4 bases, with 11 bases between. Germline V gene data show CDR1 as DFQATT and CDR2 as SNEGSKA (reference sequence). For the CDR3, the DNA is TGCAGTGCTAGAGTCCGGGCTACTAATCAGCCCCAGCATTTT. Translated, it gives CSARVRATNQPQHF.

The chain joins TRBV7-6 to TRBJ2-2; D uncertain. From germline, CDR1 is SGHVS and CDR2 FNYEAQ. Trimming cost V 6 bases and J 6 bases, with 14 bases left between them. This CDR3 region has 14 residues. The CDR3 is CASSPYLKAGELFF. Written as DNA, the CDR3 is TGTGCCAGCAGTCCTTACTTGAAGGCCGGGGAGCTGTTTTTT.

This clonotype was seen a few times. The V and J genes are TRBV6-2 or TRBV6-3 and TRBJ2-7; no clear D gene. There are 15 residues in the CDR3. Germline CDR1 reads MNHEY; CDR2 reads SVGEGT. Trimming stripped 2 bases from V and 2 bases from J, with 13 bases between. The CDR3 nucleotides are TGTGCCAGCAGTTACGGGGAAGGCTCCACCTACGAGCAGTACGTC. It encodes CASSYGEGSTYEQYV.

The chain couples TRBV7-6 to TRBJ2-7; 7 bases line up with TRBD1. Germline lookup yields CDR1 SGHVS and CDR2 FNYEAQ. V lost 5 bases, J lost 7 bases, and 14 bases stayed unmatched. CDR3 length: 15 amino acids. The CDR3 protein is CASSPPRTGVGEQYF. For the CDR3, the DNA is TGTGCCAGCAGCCCCCCTAGAACAGGGGTGGGGGAGCAGTACTTC.

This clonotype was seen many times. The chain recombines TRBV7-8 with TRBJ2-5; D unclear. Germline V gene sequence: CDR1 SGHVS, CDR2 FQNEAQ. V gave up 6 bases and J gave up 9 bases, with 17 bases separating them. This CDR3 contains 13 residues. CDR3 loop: CASRRTASDAQYF. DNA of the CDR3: TGTGCCAGCAGAAGGACCGCAAGCGATGCCCAGTACTTC. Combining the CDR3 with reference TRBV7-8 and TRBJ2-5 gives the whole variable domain GAGVSQSPRYKVAKRGQDVALRCDPISGHVSLFWYQQALGQGPEFLTYFQNEAQLDKSGLPSDRFFAERPEGSVSTLKIQRTQQEDSAVYLCASRRTASDAQYFGPGTRLLVL.

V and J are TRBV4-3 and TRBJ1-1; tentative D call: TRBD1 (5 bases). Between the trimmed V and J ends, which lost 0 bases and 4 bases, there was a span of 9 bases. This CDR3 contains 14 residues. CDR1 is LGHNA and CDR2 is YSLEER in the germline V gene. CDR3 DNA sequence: TGCGCCAGCAGCCAAGATCACGGGGGCACTGAAGCTTTCTTT. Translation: CASSQDHGGTEAFF.

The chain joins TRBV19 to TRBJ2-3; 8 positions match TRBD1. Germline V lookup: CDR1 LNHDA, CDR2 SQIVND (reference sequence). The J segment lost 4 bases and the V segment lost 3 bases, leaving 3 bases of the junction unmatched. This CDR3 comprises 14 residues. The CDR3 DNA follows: TGTGCCAGTAGTATCCCGGGACAGGCAGATACGCAGTATTTT. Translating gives CASSIPGQADTQYF. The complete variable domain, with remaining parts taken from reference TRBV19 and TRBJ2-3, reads DGGITQSPKYLFRKEGQNVTLSCEQNLNHDAMYWYRQDPGQGLRLIYYSQIVNDFQKGDIAEGYSVSREKKESFPLTVTSAQKNPTAFYLCASSIPGQADTQYFGPGTRLTVL.

In DNA, the CDR3 is TGTGCCAGCAGCCCTAGCGGGGGCAACAATGAGCAGTTCTTC. This gives the protein CASSPSGGNNEQFF. V usage is TRBV9 and J usage is TRBJ2-1; 10 bases fit TRBD2. Trimming took 4 bases from V and 5 from J; bases not matched to a gene: 3. CDR1 and CDR2 from the germline V gene are SGDLS and YYNGEE. This CDR3 has 14 amino acids.

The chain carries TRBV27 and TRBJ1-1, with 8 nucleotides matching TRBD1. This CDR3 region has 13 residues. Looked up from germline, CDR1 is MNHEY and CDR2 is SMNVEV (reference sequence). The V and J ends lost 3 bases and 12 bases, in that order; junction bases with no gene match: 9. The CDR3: CASSFSGGKVTFF. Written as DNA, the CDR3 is TGTGCCAGCAGTTTCTCAGGGGGCAAGGTAACTTTCTTT.

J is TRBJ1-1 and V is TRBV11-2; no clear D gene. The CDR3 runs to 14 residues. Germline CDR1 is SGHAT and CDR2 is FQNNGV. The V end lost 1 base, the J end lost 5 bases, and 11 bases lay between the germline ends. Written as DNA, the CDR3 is TGTGCCAGCAGCTTAGCTCAAAGAGGGACTGAAGCTTTCTTT. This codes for CASSLAQRGTEAFF.

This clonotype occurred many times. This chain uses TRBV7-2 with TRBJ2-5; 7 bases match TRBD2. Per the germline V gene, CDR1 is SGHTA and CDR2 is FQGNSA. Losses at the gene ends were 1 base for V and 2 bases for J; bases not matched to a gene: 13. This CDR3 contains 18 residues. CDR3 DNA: TGTGCCAGCAGCTTAGAGGGTGGGGGGGGAAGTAGGCAAGAGACCCAGTACTTC. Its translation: CASSLEGGGGSRQETQYF.

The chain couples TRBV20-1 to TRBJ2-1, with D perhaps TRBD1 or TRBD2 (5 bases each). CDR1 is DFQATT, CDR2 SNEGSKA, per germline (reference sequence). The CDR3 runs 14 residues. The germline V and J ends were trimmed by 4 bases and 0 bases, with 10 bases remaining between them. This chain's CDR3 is CSAILGASYNEQFF. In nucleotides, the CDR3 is TGCAGTGCTATCCTCGGGGCCTCCTACAATGAGCAGTTCTTC.

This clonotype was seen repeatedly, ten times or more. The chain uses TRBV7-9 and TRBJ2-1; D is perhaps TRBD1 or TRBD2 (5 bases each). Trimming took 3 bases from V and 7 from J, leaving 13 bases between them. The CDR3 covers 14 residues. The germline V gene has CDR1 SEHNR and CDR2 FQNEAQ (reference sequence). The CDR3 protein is CASSLTGPGNEQFF. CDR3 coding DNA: TGTGCCAGCAGCTTGACGGGGCCGGGAAATGAGCAGTTCTTC.

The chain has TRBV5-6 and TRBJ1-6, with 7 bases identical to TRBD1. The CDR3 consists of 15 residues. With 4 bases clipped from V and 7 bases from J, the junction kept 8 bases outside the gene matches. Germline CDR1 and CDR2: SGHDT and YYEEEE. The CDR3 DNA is TGTGCCAGCAGCAAACGAGACAGGGTGAATTCACCCCTCCACTTT. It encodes CASSKRDRVNSPLHF.

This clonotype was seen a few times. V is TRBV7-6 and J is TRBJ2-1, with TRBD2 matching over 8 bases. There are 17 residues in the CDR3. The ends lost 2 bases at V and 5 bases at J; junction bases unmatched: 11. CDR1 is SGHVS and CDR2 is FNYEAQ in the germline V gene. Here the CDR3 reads CASSLIVSGTSNNEQFF. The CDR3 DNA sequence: TGTGCCAGCAGCTTAATTGTTAGCGGGACGTCAAACAATGAGCAGTTCTTC.

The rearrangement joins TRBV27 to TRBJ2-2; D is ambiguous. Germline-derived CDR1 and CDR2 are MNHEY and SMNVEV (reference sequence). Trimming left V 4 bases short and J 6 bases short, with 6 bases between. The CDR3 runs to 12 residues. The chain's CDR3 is CASSYVPGELFF. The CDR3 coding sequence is TGTGCCAGCAGTTACGTCCCCGGGGAGCTGTTTTTT.

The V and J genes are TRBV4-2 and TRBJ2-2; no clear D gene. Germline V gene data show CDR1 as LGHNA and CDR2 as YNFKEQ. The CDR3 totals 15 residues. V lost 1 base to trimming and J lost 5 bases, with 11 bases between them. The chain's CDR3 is CASSQVVGRTGELFF. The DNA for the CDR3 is TGTGCCAGCAGCCAAGTTGTCGGGCGAACCGGGGAGCTGTTTTTT.